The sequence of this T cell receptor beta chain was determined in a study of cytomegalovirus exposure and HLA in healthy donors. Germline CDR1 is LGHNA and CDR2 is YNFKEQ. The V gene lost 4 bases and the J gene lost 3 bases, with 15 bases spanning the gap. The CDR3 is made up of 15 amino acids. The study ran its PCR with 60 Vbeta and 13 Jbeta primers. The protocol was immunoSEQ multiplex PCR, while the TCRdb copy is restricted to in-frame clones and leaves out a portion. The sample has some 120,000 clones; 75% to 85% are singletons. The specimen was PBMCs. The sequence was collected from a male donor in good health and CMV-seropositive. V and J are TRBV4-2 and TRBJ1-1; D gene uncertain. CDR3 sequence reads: CASSPGPFGDTEAFF. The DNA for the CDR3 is TGTGCCAGCAGCCCCGGCCCGTTCGGGGACACTGAAGCTTTCTTT.